A single sample is the source of the 22 T cell receptor beta chains below, sequenced in a study of control samples from healthy donors and cancer patients. The protocol was immunoSEQ multiplex PCR, while the TCRdb copy is restricted to in-frame clones and leaves out a portion. Altogether some 130,000 clones are present, about 88% being singletons, with the ten largest covering 8.7%. Source material: blood. Receptors originate from a woman aged 30 to 39 in good health.

There are many counts of this clone. V usage is TRBV27 and J usage is TRBJ2-3; 11 nucleotides agree with TRBD2. J was trimmed by 0 bases and V by 9 bases; bases with no gene match: 8. The CDR3 is 16 residues long. Germline CDR1 MNHEY, CDR2 SMNVEV (reference sequence). The CDR3 region is CASKTSGKGSTDTQYF. CDR3 DNA sequence: TGTGCCAGTAAGACTAGCGGGAAGGGGAGCACAGATACGCAGTATTTT.

V usage is TRBV5-1 and J usage is TRBJ1-5; 8 bases agree with TRBD1. J gave up 3 bases and V 5 bases, and 10 bases lay outside the gene matches. The V gene's germline CDR1 is SGHRS and CDR2 YFSETQ. The CDR3 covers 16 residues. CDR3 coding DNA: TGCGCCAGCAGAAGTGGACAGGGAGATCCCAATCAGCCCCAGCATTTT. This sequence encodes CASRSGQGDPNQPQHF.

The V gene is TRBV5-5, the J gene TRBJ2-5; D remains ambiguous. Germline CDR1 reads SGHKS; CDR2 reads YYEKEE (reference sequence). The V gene lost 3 bases and the J gene lost 5 bases, with 17 bases spanning the gap. This CDR3 region has 15 residues. CDR3 in DNA: TGTGCCAGCAGCTCGTGGGCACCCCCGAGGGAGACCCAGTACTTC. Translated, it gives CASSSWAPPRETQYF.

The chain couples TRBV19 to TRBJ2-7, with 12 bases aligning to TRBD1. Germline CDR1 LNHDA, CDR2 SQIVND (reference sequence). This CDR3 comprises 16 residues. V shed 2 bases, J shed 6 bases, and the junction held 8 bases outside the gene matches. The CDR3 DNA follows: TGTGCCAGTAGTATACGGCCGGGACAGGGGGCGGGCGAGCAGTACTTC. Protein: CASSIRPGQGAGEQYF.

J is TRBJ2-2 and V is TRBV19; D possibly uses TRBD1 or TRBD2 (6 bases each). Germline assignment: CDR1 LNHDA and CDR2 SQIVND (reference sequence). The ends were cut back, 6 bases at V and 6 bases at J, with 14 bases in the middle. This CDR3 contains 14 residues. The CDR3 DNA follows: TGTGCCAGTAGGGCGAGGGGGGCCTCCGGGGAGCTGTTTTTT. Translated: CASRARGASGELFF.

V and J are TRBV6-5 and TRBJ1-2; D not resolved. V was shortened by 6 bases and J by 8 bases, with 19 bases between the two germline ends. This CDR3 contains 14 residues. Germline V lookup: CDR1 MNHEY, CDR2 SVGAGI. CDR3 in DNA: TGTGCCAGCAGCCAAAAAGGCGCGATCGGAGGCTACACCTTC. Amino acids: CASSQKGAIGGYTF.

J is TRBJ2-2 and V is TRBV18; a possible D gene is TRBD2 (5 bases). In germline, CDR1 is KGHSH, CDR2 LQKENI. The CDR3 runs 14 residues. Between the trimmed V and J ends, which lost 4 bases and 6 bases, there was a span of 12 bases. CDR3 sequence reads: CASSRDYGAGELFF. The CDR3 region has the DNA TGTGCCAGCTCACGCGACTATGGGGCCGGGGAGCTGTTTTTT.

CDR3 protein: CASSQDRGNQPQHF. CDR3 coding DNA: TGTGCCAGCAGCCAGGACAGGGGGAATCAGCCCCAGCATTTT. J is TRBJ1-5 and V is TRBV5-6; 10 positions agree with TRBD1. CDR3 size: 14 residues. V trimming: 4 bases; J trimming: 4 bases; junction bases outside the gene matches: 2. Germline loops: CDR1 SGHDT, CDR2 YYEEEE.

V and J are TRBV10-1 and TRBJ1-1; 7 bases map to TRBD1. The CDR3 contains 15 residues. Germline CDR1 WNHNN, CDR2 SYGVQD (reference sequence). J gave up 2 bases and V 3 bases, and 6 bases lay outside the gene matches. DNA of the CDR3: TGCGCCAGCAGTGATGAGGGGGCACCAAACACTGAAGCTTTCTTT. Translation gives CASSDEGAPNTEAFF.

The V call is TRBV19, the J call TRBJ2-7; 9 nucleotides line up with TRBD2. This CDR3 has 15 amino acids. V shed 4 bases, J shed 3 bases, and the junction held 7 bases outside the gene matches. Germline V gene sequence: CDR1 LNHDA, CDR2 SQIVND (reference sequence). The DNA of the CDR3 is TGTGCCAGTAGTACTTTTAGCGGGGGCAACTACGAGCAGTACTTC. As protein: CASSTFSGGNYEQYF.

The chain links TRBV11-2 to TRBJ2-5; TRBD2 aligns across 8 bases. V lost 6 bases, J lost 1 base, and 7 bases stayed unmatched. This CDR3 is built from 15 residues. Germline values: CDR1 SGHAT, CDR2 FQNNGV. The CDR3 region is CASRTSGDIQETQYF. The CDR3 region has the DNA TGTGCCAGCAGAACTAGCGGAGACATCCAAGAGACCCAGTACTTC. Supplemented by reference TRBV11-2 and TRBJ2-5, the full variable domain reads EAGVAQSPRYKIIEKRQSVAFWCNPISGHATLYWYQQILGQGPKLLIQFQNNGVVDDSQLPKDRFSAERLKGVDSTLKIQPAKLEDSAVYLCASRTSGDIQETQYFGPGTRLLVL.

The chain carries TRBV12-1 and TRBJ2-6; the D call of TRBD1 is as the table states it, not checked on the DNA. TRBV12-1 is classified as a pseudogene. The CDR3 is made up of 18 amino acids. The DNA for the CDR3 is TGTGCCAGCAGCTTTCAGGGGGCGAGTTTATCTGGGGCCAACGTCCTGACTTTC. Its translation is CASSFQGASLSGANVLTF.

The V gene is TRBV7-9, the J gene TRBJ1-1, with TRBD1 matching 12 bases. Germline assignment: CDR1 SEHNR and CDR2 FQNEAQ (reference sequence). The CDR3 is made up of 17 amino acids. V lost 3 bases and J lost 0; bases outside the gene matches: 5. CDR3 sequence (DNA): TGTGCCAGCAGCTTCGGGGGACAGGGGGCGGTGAACACTGAAGCTTTCTTT. This encodes CASSFGGQGAVNTEAFF.

V usage is TRBV6-1 and J usage is TRBJ1-1; D possibly corresponds to TRBD1 (5 bases). Looked up from germline, CDR1 is MNHNS and CDR2 is SASEGT. V was pared by 3 bases and J by 1 base, with 15 bases between. There are 16 residues in the CDR3. The CDR3 sequence: CASSDLTGPANTEAFF. The CDR3 DNA follows: TGTGCCAGCAGTGACCTGACGGGACCGGCGAACACTGAAGCTTTCTTT.

The gene calls are TRBV2 and TRBJ2-7; 8 positions match TRBD1. CDR1 and CDR2 (germline): SNHLY, FYNNEI. This CDR3 spans 12 amino acids. The V gene end was trimmed by 9 bases and the J gene end by 3 bases; junction bases not matched to a gene: 4. In nucleotides, the CDR3 is TGTGCCAGTCTACAGGGGGGCTACGAGCAGTACTTC. It specifies CASLQGGYEQYF.

The chain joins TRBV28 to TRBJ1-5; D is undetermined. V gave up 6 bases and J gave up 0 bases, with 12 bases separating them. CDR1 and CDR2 from the germline V gene are MDHEN and SYDVKM. The CDR3 has 15 residues. The DNA for the CDR3 is TGTGCCAGCAGCCCCACCCGCTATAGCAATCAGCCCCAGCATTTT. It translates to CASSPTRYSNQPQHF.

This clone was detected only a few times. This chain uses TRBV4-2 with TRBJ1-2, with no clear D. The CDR3 spans 14 residues. The V end was cut by 4 bases, the J end by 2 bases, with 11 bases between. Germline V gene data show CDR1 as LGHNA and CDR2 as YNFKEQ. CDR3 in DNA: TGTGCCAGCAGCCCTGGACGGCAGAACTATGGCTACACCTTC. This sequence encodes CASSPGRQNYGYTF.

DNA of the CDR3: TGTGCCAGCTCACCGGATCAGAGACTTGAAAAACTGTTTTTT. It yields the protein CASSPDQRLEKLFF. The J gene is TRBJ1-4, the V gene TRBV18; no clear D. Germline V lookup: CDR1 KGHSH, CDR2 LQKENI. The CDR3 sequence is 14 residues long. Trimming cost V 3 bases and J 7 bases, with 12 bases left between them. Supplemented by reference TRBV18 and TRBJ1-4, the full variable domain reads NAGVMQNPRHLVRRRGQEARLRCSPMKGHSHVYWYRQLPEEGLKFMVYLQKENIIDESGMPKERFSAEFPKEGPSILRIQQVVRGDSAAYFCASSPDQRLEKLFFGSGTQLSVL.

The rearrangement uses TRBV2 and TRBJ2-3, with D perhaps TRBD1 or TRBD2 (5 bases each). Per germline, CDR1 SNHLY and CDR2 FYNNEI. This CDR3 comprises 16 residues. V dropped 6 bases and J dropped 1 base, with 17 bases sitting between them. The DNA of the CDR3 is TGTGCCAGCAGACCAGGGACGGGACCAGGCACAGATACGCAGTATTTT. Protein: CASRPGTGPGTDTQYF.

The chain has TRBV5-1 and TRBJ2-5; tentatively, D is TRBD1 or TRBD2 (6 bases each). Germline-derived CDR1 and CDR2 are SGHRS and YFSETQ. CDR3 length equals 14 residues. V was shortened by 5 bases and J by 2 bases, with 13 bases between the two germline ends. CDR3 nucleotide sequence: TGCGCCAGCAGTTTCAGAGGGGGGCAAGAGACCCAGTACTTC. Translated, it gives CASSFRGGQETQYF.

The chain joins TRBV7-2 to TRBJ1-6; 10 positions match TRBD1. Germline-derived CDR1 and CDR2 are SGHTA and FQGNSA. The CDR3 consists of 18 residues. J lost 2 bases, V lost 5 bases, and 9 bases had no gene match. This CDR3 reads CASSDPPGQGTYNSPLHF. CDR3 DNA sequence: TGTGCCAGCAGCGACCCACCGGGACAGGGGACCTATAATTCACCCCTCCACTTT.

The chain recombines TRBV4-2 with TRBJ2-1; 7 bases are a match to TRBD2. This CDR3 spans 17 amino acids. V shed 1 base, J shed 4 bases, and the junction held 10 bases outside the gene matches. CDR1 is LGHNA, CDR2 YNFKEQ, per germline. The CDR3 loop is CASSQVGGAGAYNEQFF. The CDR3, as DNA: TGTGCCAGCAGCCAAGTGGGGGGTGCGGGAGCGTACAATGAGCAGTTCTTC.